One and the same sample provided the 9 T cell receptor beta chains below, sequenced in a study of T cell changes during pregnancy in multiple sclerosis. Data came from immunoSEQ multiplex PCR; TCRdb stores just in-frame clones and leaves some out. The table has 70,000 to 95,000 clones, around nine tenths seen once. The specimen comprised CD4+ T cells from peripheral blood mononuclear cells, sampled in the second trimester of pregnancy. Every receptor here comes from a female donor with multiple sclerosis, enrolled in a pregnancy study.

The V gene is TRBV30, the J gene TRBJ2-5; the match to TRBD2 covers 7 bases. The germline V gene encodes CDR1 GTSNPN and CDR2 SVGIG (reference sequence). This CDR3 region has 15 residues. V shed 3 bases, J shed 4 bases, and the junction held 11 bases outside the gene matches. CDR3 bases: TGTGCCTGGAGCTTCGGACTAGGTGGGCCAGAGACCCAGTACTTC. Amino acid sequence: CAWSFGLGGPETQYF.

This sequence joins TRBV7-2 and TRBJ1-2; possible D gene TRBD1, 6 bases. The CDR3 spans 14 residues. Trimming removed 5 bases at V and 6 bases at J, with 16 bases between. The germline gives CDR1 SGHTA, CDR2 FQGNSA. CDR3 nucleotide sequence: TGTGCCAGCAGCAAAATAACAGGGCTGAATGGCTACACCTTC. As protein: CASSKITGLNGYTF.

The V gene is TRBV30, the J gene TRBJ1-2; TRBD1 aligns across 7 bases. Germline V CDR1 and CDR2: GTSNPN, SVGIG (reference sequence). Trimming cost V 0 bases and J 11 bases; bases outside gene matches: 18. This CDR3 region has 16 residues. The CDR3 loop is CAWSVWLLDRYPRYTF. Written as DNA, the CDR3 is TGTGCCTGGAGTGTATGGCTTTTGGACAGGTACCCTAGGTACACCTTC.

The rearrangement uses TRBV6-4 and TRBJ2-1, with D maybe TRBD1 (6 bases). The CDR3 length is 11 residues. V was pared by 7 bases and J by 9 bases, with 10 bases between. CDR1 and CDR2 from the germline V gene are MRHNA and SNTAGT. This CDR3 reads CASNRVREQFF. The CDR3 DNA reads TGTGCCAGCAACAGGGTTCGTGAGCAGTTCTTC.

This clone was counted once. The gene calls are TRBV6-1 and TRBJ1-2; D perhaps matches TRBD1 (6 bases). V was clipped by 3 bases and J by 9 bases, with 17 bases between them. Germline-derived CDR1 and CDR2 are MNHNS and SASEGT. This CDR3 has 14 residues. The CDR3 bases are TGTGCCAGCAGTGATCCAATAGCAGGGACAAGCTACACCTTC. Translated: CASSDPIAGTSYTF.

This clone has just one count. The genes are TRBV11-3 and TRBJ2-3, with D possibly being TRBD2 (6 bases). The CDR3 contains 16 residues. Germline CDR1 SGHNT, CDR2 YENEEA. V lost 1 base, J lost 4 bases, and 15 bases lay in between. The CDR3 sequence is CASSLGTEGRADTQYF. The CDR3 nucleotides are TGTGCCAGCAGCTTAGGAACGGAGGGCCGAGCAGATACGCAGTATTTT.

The chain is built from TRBV28 and TRBJ1-6; D possibly corresponds to TRBD1 (6 bases). With 10 bases removed from V and 9 bases from J, the gap between germline ends came to 22 bases. The V gene's germline CDR1 is MDHEN and CDR2 SYDVKM. This CDR3 contains 15 residues. The CDR3 reads CATGAPRGNGSPLHF. CDR3 nucleotide sequence: TGTGCCACAGGGGCACCCCGGGGAAACGGTTCACCCCTCCACTTT.

The chain combines TRBV18 with TRBJ2-3; 11 bases line up with TRBD2. This CDR3 has 17 residues. The V segment lost 3 bases and the J segment 3 bases; nucleotides outside the gene matches: 8. Germline V gene sequence: CDR1 KGHSH, CDR2 LQKENI. Here the CDR3 reads CASSPILAGGPTDTQYF. The CDR3 coding sequence is TGTGCCAGCTCACCCATTTTAGCGGGGGGGCCGACAGATACGCAGTATTTT. The full variable domain, rest sourced from reference TRBV18 and TRBJ2-3, is NAGVMQNPRHLVRRRGQEARLRCSPMKGHSHVYWYRQLPEEGLKFMVYLQKENIIDESGMPKERFSAEFPKEGPSILRIQQVVRGDSAAYFCASSPILAGGPTDTQYFGPGTRLTVL.

Only a few counts were recorded for this clone. The rearrangement joins TRBV2 to TRBJ1-5; the match to TRBD1 covers 7 bases. The V gene's germline CDR1 is SNHLY and CDR2 FYNNEI. V dropped 6 bases and J dropped 4; count of bases not matched to a gene: 12. This CDR3 has 16 amino acids. The CDR3: CASRAGDRAVNQPQHF. CDR3 nucleotide sequence: TGTGCCAGCAGGGCCGGCGACAGGGCGGTAAATCAGCCCCAGCATTTT.